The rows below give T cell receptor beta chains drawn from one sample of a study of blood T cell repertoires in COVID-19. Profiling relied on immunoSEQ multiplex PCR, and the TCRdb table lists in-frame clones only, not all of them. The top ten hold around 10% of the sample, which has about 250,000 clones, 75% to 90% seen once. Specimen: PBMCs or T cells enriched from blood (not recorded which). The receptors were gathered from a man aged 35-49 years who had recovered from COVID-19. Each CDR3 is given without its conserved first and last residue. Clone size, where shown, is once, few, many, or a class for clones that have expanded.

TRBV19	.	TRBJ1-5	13	ASTKSSGGHQPQH
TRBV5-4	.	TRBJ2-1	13	ASSFPGTEQVGQF
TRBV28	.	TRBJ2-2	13	ASSSWLAGAVELF
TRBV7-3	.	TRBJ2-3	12	ASSSDRAGDTQY
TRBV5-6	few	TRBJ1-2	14	ASSLGDRVRVYGYT
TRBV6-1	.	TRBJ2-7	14	ASSEALAGGKYEQY
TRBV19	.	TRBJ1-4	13	ASSISRTGFEKLF
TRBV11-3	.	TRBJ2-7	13	ASSLVLDRGPEQY
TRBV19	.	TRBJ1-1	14	ASSAGQGGLNTEAF
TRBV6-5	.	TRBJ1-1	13	ASRGLGGVNTEAF
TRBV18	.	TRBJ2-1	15	ASSPSLAGVSYNEQF
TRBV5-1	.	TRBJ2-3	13	ASSAGGAVSDTQY
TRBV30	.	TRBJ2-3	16	AWSVLTFIQQGTDTQY
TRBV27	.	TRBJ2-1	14	ASSSYLSRTGNEQF
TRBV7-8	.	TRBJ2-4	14	ASSLRDRGLGNIQY
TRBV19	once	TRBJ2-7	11	ASSKGPALEQY
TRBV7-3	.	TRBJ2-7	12	ASSLTGQAYEQY
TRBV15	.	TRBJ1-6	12	ATSYGQNNSPLH
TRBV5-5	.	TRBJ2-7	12	ASSADRASYEQY
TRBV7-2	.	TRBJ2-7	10	ASSSSSYEQY
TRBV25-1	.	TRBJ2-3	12	ASSEYPSTDTQY
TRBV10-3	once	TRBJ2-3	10	AIQGSTDTQY
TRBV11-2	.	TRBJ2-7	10	ASTGQIYEQY
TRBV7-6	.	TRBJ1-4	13	ASSPSRGPNEKLF
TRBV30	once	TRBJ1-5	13	AWSDYRGTGQPQH
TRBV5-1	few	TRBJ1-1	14	ASSLGHRTGGTEAF
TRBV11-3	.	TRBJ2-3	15	ASSLEILGTARDTQY
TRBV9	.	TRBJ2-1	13	ASSVTSGGRNEQF
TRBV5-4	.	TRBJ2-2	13	ASLDVSPGAGELF
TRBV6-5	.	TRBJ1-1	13	ASSYHGGEGTEAF